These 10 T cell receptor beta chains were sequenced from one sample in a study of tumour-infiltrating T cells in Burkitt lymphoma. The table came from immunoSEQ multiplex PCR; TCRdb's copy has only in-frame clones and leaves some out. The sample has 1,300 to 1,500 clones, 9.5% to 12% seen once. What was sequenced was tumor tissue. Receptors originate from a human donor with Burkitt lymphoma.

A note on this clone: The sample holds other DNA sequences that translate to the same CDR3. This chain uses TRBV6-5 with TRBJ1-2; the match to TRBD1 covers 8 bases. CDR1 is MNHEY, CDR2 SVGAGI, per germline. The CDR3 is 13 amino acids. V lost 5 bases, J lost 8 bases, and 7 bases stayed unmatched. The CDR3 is CASSPGTGSGYTF. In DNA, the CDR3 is TGTGCCAGCAGTCCAGGGACAGGCAGCGGCTACACCTTC.

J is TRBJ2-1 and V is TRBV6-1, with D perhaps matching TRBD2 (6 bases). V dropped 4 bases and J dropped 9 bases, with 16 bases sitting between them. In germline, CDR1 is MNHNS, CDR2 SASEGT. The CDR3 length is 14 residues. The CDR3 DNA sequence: TGTGCCAGCAGTGTTGCGGAGGGGCGGAGTGAGCAGTTCTTC. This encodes CASSVAEGRSEQFF.

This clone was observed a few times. This CDR3 reads CASRKQALWGAFF. DNA of the CDR3: TGTGCCAGCAGAAAACAGGCCCTCTGGGGAGCTTTCTTT. The chain carries TRBV28 and TRBJ1-1; possibly TRBD1 for D (5 bases). The germline V gene encodes CDR1 MDHEN and CDR2 SYDVKM. This CDR3 contains 13 residues. Deletions cut 6 bases from V and 10 bases from J, with 18 bases between. Drawing the rest from reference TRBV28 and TRBJ1-1, the complete variable domain is DVKVTQSSRYLVKRTGEKVFLECVQDMDHENMFWYRQDPGLGLRLIYFSYDVKMKEKGDIPEGYSVSREKKERFSLILESASTNQTSMYLCASRKQALWGAFFGQGTRLTVV.

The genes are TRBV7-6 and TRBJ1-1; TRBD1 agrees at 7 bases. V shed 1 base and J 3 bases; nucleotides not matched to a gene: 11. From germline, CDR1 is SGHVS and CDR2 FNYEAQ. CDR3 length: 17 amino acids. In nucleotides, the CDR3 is TGTGCCAGCAGCTTAGACCAGGGGGGGCACCGGGACACTGAAGCTTTCTTT. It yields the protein CASSLDQGGHRDTEAFF.

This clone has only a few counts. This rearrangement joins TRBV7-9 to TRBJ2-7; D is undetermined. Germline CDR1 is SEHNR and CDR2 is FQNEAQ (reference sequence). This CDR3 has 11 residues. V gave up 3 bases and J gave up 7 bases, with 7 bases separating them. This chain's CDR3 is CASSFPGEQYF. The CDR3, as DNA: TGTGCCAGCAGCTTCCCCGGGGAGCAGTACTTC.

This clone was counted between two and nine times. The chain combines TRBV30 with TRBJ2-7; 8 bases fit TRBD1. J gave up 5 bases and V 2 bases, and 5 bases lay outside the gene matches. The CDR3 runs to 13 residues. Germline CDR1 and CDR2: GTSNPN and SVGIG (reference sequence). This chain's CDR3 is CAWSRTGINEQYF. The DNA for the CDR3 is TGTGCCTGGAGTCGGACAGGGATCAACGAGCAGTACTTC. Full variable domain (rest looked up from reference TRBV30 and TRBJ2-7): SQTIHQWPATLVQPVGSPLSLECTVEGTSNPNLYWYRQAAGRGLQLLFYSVGIGQISSEVPQNLSASRPQDRQFILSSKKLLLSDSGFYLCAWSRTGINEQYFGPGTRLTVT.

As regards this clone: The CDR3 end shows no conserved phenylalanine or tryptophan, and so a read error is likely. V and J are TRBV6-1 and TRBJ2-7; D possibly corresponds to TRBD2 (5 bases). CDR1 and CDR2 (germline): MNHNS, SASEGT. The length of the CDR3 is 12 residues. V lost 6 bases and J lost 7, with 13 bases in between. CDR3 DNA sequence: TGTGCCAGCAGGATTACTCCGGGGGAGCAGTACTTG. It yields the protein CASRITPGEQYL.

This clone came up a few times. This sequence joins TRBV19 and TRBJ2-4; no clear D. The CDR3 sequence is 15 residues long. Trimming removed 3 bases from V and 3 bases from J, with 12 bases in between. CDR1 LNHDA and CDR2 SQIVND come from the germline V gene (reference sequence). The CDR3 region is CASSIADDGKNIQYF. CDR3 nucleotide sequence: TGTGCCAGTAGTATCGCGGATGACGGCAAAAACATTCAGTACTTC.

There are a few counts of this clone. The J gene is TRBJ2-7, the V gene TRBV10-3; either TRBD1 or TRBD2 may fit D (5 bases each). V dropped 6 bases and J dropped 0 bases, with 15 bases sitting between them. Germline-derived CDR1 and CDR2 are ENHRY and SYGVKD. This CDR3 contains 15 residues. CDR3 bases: TGTGCCATCAGCGACAGATCGGGGCGCTCCTACGAGCAGTACTTC. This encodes CAISDRSGRSYEQYF.

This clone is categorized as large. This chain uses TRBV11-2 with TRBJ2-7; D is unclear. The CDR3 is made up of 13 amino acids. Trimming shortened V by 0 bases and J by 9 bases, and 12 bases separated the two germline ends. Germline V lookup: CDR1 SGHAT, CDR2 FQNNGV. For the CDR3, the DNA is TGTGCCAGCAGCTTAGATCGGCCGCGTGGGCAGTACTTC. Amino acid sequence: CASSLDRPRGQYF.